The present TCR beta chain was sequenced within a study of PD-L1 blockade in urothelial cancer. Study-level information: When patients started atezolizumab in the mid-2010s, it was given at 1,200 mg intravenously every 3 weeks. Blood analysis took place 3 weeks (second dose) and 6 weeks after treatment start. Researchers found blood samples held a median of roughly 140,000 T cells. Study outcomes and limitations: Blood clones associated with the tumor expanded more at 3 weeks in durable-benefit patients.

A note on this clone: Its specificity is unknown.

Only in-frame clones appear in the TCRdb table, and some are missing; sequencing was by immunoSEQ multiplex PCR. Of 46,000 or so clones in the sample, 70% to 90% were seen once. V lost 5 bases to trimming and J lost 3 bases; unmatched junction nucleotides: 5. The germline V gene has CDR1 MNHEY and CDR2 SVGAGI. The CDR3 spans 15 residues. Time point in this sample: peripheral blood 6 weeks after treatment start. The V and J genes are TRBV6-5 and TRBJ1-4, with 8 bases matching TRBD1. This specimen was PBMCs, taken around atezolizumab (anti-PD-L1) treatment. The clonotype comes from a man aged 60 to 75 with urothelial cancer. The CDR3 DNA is TGTGCCAGCAGTGCCGACAGGGGACCTAATGAAAAACTGTTTTTT. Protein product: CASSADRGPNEKLFF.